This T cell receptor beta chain was identified in a study of human T cells and chemical hapten exposure. Time point indicated: healthy volunteer bleed at 6 weeks. The template was total RNA from unfractionated whole blood. Per the study methods: The median was roughly 91,000 TCRs per sample, ranging about 20,000 to 700,000. From the RACE reads, TCRdb called clonotypes with MiXCR, one entry per CDR3 protein. The V and J calls and clone size come from TCRdb's table, not from the authors' own analysis. The sample shows around 45,000 distinct CDR3 sequences, about 4% of them seen only once. The CDR3 runs to 13 residues. Deletions cut 6 bases from V and 0 bases from J, with 8 bases between. Worth noting for this clonotype: What it binds is not known.

Study-level points and caveats: Sensitizing to DPC left TCRs with a frequency above 1 in 1000 unaltered.

Source material: whole blood. V and J are TRBV12-3 or TRBV12-4 and TRBJ2-5, with D perhaps TRBD1 (6 bases). This clonotype originated in a human donor in good health. Some clones in this sample may be carry-over from other donors' samples. The CDR3 DNA follows: TGTGCCAGCAGCCGGGACAACCAAGAGACCCAGTACTTC. This gives the protein CASSRDNQETQYF.